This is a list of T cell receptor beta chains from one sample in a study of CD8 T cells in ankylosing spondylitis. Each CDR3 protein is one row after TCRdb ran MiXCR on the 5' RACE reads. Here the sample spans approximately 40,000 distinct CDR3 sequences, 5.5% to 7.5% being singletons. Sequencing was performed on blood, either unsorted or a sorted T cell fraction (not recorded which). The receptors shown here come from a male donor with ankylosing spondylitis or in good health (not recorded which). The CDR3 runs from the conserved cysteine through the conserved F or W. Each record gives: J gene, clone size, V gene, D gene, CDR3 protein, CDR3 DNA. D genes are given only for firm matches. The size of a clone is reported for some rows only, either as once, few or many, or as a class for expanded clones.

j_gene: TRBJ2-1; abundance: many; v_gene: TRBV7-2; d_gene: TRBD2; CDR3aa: CASSPRTSGSRYEQFF; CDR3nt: TGTGCCAGCAGCCCCCGGACTAGCGGGAGCCGCTATGAGCAGTTCTTC
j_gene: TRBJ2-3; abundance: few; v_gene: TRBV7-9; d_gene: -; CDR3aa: CASSYLPGVQDTQYF; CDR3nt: TGTGCCAGCAGCTACTTACCAGGGGTTCAAGATACGCAGTATTTT
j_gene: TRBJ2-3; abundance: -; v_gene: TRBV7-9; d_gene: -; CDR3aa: CASSSGQHRYF; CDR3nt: TGTGCCAGCAGCTCCGGACAGCATCGGTATTTT
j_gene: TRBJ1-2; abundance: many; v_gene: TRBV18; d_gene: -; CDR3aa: CASSPALAGENGYTF; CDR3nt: TGTGCCAGCTCACCAGCCCTGGCAGGGGAAAATGGCTACACCTTC
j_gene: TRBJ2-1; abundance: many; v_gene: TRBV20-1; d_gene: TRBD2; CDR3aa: CSARDPASGHNEQFF; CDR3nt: TGCAGTGCTAGAGATCCGGCTAGCGGACACAATGAGCAGTTCTTC
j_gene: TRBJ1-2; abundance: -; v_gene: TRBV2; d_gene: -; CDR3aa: CASIRGGDYNYTF; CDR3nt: TGTGCCAGCATCCGCGGGGGAGATTATAACTACACCTTC
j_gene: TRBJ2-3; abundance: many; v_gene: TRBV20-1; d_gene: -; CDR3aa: CSAHQEGRDTQYF; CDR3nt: TGCAGTGCTCACCAAGAGGGGAGAGATACGCAGTATTTT
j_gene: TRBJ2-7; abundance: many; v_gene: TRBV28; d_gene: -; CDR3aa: CASSLTGYEQYF; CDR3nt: TGTGCCAGCAGTTTGACGGGTTACGAGCAGTACTTC
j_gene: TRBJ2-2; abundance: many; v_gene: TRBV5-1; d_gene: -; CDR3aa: CASRRDSPTGELFF; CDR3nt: TGCGCCAGCAGGCGGGACAGCCCCACCGGGGAGCTGTTTTTT
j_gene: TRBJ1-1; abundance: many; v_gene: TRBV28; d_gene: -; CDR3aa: CAIRGGTEAFF; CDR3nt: TGTGCCATCCGCGGGGGGACTGAAGCTTTCTTT
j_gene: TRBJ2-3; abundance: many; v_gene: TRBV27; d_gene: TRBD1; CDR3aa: CASGVTGGVDTQYF; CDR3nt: TGTGCCAGCGGAGTGACAGGGGGGGTAGATACGCAGTATTTT
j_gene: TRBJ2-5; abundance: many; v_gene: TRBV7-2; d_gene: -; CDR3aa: CASSYYVFQETQYF; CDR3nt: TGTGCCAGCAGCTACTACGTCTTTCAAGAGACCCAGTACTTC
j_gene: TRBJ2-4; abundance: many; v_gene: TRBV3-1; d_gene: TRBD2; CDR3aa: CASSQDLRTSGIIQYF; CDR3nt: TGTGCCAGCAGCCAAGATTTGAGGACTAGCGGTATCATTCAGTACTTC
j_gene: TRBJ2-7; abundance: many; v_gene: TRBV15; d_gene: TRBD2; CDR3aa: CATSRLAGGYEQYF; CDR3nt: TGTGCCACCAGCAGACTAGCGGGGGGGTACGAGCAGTACTTC
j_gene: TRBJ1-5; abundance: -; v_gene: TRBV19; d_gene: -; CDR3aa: CASTSLYSNQPQHF; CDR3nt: TGTGCCAGTACAAGTCTTTATAGCAATCAGCCCCAGCATTTT
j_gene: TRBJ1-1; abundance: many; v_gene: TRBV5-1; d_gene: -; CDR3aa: CASSSGTPRGMNTEAFF; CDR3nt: TGCGCCAGCAGCTCGGGGACACCGAGGGGGATGAACACTGAAGCTTTCTTT
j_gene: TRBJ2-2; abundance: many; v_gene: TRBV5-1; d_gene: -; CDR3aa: CASSLARGRTGELFF; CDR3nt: TGCGCCAGCAGCTTGGCGCGGGGCCGGACCGGGGAGCTGTTTTTT
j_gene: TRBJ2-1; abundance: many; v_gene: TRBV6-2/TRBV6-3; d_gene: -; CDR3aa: CASSERQLSAYNEQFF; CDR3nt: TGTGCCAGCAGTGAAAGACAGCTGTCCGCCTACAATGAGCAGTTCTTC
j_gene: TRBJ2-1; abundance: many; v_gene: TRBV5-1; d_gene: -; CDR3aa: CASSLEGGSEFF; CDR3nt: TGCGCCAGCAGCTTGGAGGGGGGGTCGGAGTTCTTC
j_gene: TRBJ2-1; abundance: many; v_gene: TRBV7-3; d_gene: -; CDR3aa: CASSLMAEYNEQFF; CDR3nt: TGTGCCAGCAGCTTAATGGCGGAATACAATGAGCAGTTCTTC
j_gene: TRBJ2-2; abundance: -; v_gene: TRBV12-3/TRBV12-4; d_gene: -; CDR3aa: CASSLNRARNTGELFF; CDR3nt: TGTGCCAGCAGTTTAAATCGGGCCAGGAACACCGGGGAGCTGTTTTTT
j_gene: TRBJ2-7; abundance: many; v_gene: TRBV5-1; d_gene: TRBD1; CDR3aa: CASSLNRGSSYEQYF; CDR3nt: TGCGCCAGCAGCTTAAACAGGGGGAGCTCCTACGAGCAGTACTTC
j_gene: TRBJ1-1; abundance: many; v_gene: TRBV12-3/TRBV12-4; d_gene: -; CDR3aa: CASSFGGWGNTEAFF; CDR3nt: TGTGCCAGCAGTTTTGGGGGCTGGGGGAACACTGAAGCTTTCTTT
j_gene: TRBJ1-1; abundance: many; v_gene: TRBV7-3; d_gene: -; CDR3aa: CASSIQGWGGTEAFF; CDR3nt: TGTGCCAGCAGCATACAGGGTTGGGGGGGAACTGAAGCTTTCTTT
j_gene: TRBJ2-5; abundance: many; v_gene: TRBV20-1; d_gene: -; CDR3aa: CSSIVGGPETQYF; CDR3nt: TGCAGCTCCATAGTGGGGGGTCCAGAGACCCAGTACTTC
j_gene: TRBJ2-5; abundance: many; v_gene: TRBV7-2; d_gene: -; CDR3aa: CASSLSLGETQYF; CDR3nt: TGTGCCAGCAGCTTAAGTCTTGGAGAGACCCAGTACTTC
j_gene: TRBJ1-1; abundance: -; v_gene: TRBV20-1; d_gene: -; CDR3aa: CSAKGTVNTEAFF; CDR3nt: TGCAGTGCTAAAGGGACTGTGAACACTGAAGCTTTCTTT
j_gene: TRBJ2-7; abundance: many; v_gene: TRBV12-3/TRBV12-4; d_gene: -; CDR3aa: CASSFDRQNYEQYF; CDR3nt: TGTGCCAGCAGTTTTGATCGCCAGAACTACGAGCAGTACTTC
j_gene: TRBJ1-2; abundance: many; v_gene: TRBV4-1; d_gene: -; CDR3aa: CASSQLGQTKYNYGYTF; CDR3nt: TGCGCCAGCAGCCAACTAGGACAGACCAAGTATAACTATGGCTACACCTTC
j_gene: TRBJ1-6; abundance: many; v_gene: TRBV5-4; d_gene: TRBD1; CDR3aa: CASSLVGQGYSPLHF; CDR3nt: TGTGCCAGCAGCTTGGTGGGACAGGGCTATTCACCCCTCCACTTT
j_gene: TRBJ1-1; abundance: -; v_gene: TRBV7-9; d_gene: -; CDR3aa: CANSLDTEAFF; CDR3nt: TGTGCCAACAGCTTAGACACTGAAGCTTTCTTT
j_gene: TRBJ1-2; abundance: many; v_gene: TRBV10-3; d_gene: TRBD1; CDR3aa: CAGSRDRERHYGYTF; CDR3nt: TGTGCCGGAAGCCGGGACAGGGAGCGACACTATGGCTACACCTTC
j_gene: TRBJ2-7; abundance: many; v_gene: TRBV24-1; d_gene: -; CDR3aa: CATSDRTGRDEQYF; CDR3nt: TGTGCCACCAGTGATCGAACAGGGAGAGACGAGCAGTACTTC
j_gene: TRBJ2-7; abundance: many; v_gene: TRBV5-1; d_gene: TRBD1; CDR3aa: CASSPAPGQGYYEQYF; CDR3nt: TGCGCCAGCAGCCCCGCCCCGGGACAGGGTTATTACGAGCAGTACTTC
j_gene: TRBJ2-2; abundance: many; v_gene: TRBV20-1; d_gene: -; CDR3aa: CSAREDRRDTGELFF; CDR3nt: TGCAGTGCTAGAGAAGACAGGCGCGACACCGGGGAGCTGTTTTTT
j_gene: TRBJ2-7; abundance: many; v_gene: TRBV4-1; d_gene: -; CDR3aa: CASSQRDAYEQYF; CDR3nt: TGCGCCAGCAGCCAACGGGATGCCTACGAGCAGTACTTC
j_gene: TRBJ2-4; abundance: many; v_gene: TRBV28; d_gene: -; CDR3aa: CASRGSGKNIQYF; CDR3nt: TGTGCCAGCAGGGGATCAGGCAAAAACATTCAGTACTTC
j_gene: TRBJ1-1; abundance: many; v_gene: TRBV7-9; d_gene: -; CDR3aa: CASSLRQVGRYTEAFF; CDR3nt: TGTGCCAGCAGCTTAAGACAAGTCGGTCGGTACACTGAAGCTTTCTTT
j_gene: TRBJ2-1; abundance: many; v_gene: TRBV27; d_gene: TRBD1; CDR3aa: CASRKIRGRQYNEQFF; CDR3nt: TGTGCCAGCAGAAAAATCAGGGGGCGGCAATACAATGAGCAGTTCTTC